One and the same sample provided the 16 T cell receptor beta chains below, sequenced in a study of early T cells in non-severe SARS-CoV-2 infection. TCRdb itself ran the 5' RACE reads through MiXCR, one entry per CDR3 protein. This sample has 69,000 or so distinct CDR3 sequences, with approximately 4.6% found just once. This specimen was whole blood, taken at baseline. These receptors were collected from an adult who was a healthcare worker with PCR-confirmed SARS-CoV-2 infection or an uninfected control (not recorded which). The donor label of this sample is uncertain.

This clonotype was seen ten or more times. J is TRBJ1-6 and V is TRBV5-4, with D maybe TRBD1 (6 bases). Trimming took 6 bases from V and 6 from J, leaving 10 bases between them. The CDR3 has 13 amino acids. From germline, CDR1 is SGHNT and CDR2 YYREEE (reference sequence). CDR3 DNA sequence: TGTGCCAGCACGGACAGAACTAATTCACCCCTCCACTTT. Translated: CASTDRTNSPLHF.

This clonotype has just a few counts. The chain joins TRBV7-9 to TRBJ1-1; TRBD1 might be the D (5 bases). The CDR3 is 15 amino acids. In germline, CDR1 is SEHNR, CDR2 FQNEAQ (reference sequence). V lost 7 bases and J 1 base, leaving 16 bases between the germline ends. Here the CDR3 reads CASIKGTGPNTEAFF. For the CDR3, the DNA is TGTGCCAGCATCAAGGGAACAGGCCCGAACACTGAAGCTTTCTTT.

The genes are TRBV3-1 and TRBJ2-5; 8 nucleotides align to TRBD1. CDR3 size: 15 residues. From germline, CDR1 is LGHDT and CDR2 YNNKEL (reference sequence). The V segment lost 5 bases and the J segment 4 bases; nucleotides outside the gene matches: 9. CDR3 region: CASSVQTGVGETQYF. Here the CDR3 DNA reads TGTGCCAGCAGCGTACAGACAGGGGTCGGAGAGACCCAGTACTTC.

The chain uses TRBV4-3 and TRBJ2-7; TRBD1 agrees at 7 bases. With 0 bases clipped from V and 4 bases from J, the junction kept 9 bases outside the gene matches. Per the germline V gene, CDR1 is LGHNA and CDR2 is YSLEER. The CDR3 has 16 residues. The CDR3 sequence is CASSQERRGNGYEQYF. Written as DNA, the CDR3 is TGCGCCAGCAGCCAAGAACGCAGGGGGAACGGATACGAGCAGTACTTC.

J is TRBJ2-1 and V is TRBV12-3 or TRBV12-4; TRBD2 is a possible D gene (6 bases). The CDR3 extends over 16 amino acids. The V and J ends lost 6 bases and 3 bases respectively, with 18 bases between them. The CDR3 loop reads CASRLGPTGVYNEQFF. CDR3 bases: TGTGCCAGCAGACTAGGGCCAACGGGGGTCTACAATGAGCAGTTCTTC.

In this sample, this clonotype turned up many times. The V call is TRBV28, the J call TRBJ1-5; TRBD1 might be the D (5 bases). CDR1 is MDHEN, CDR2 SYDVKM, per germline. CDR3 length equals 18 residues. Trimming cost V 6 bases and J 4 bases, with 25 bases left between them. The CDR3 DNA sequence: TGTGCCAGCAGGGGGACGGGTCACATCCCTCTCAGTAATCAGCCCCAGCATTTT. This sequence encodes CASRGTGHIPLSNQPQHF.

The gene calls are TRBV5-6 and TRBJ2-2; a possible D gene is TRBD1 (6 bases). Germline V gene lookup returns CDR1 SGHDT and CDR2 YYEEEE. V was cut by 2 bases and J by 0 bases, with 8 bases left in between. This CDR3 region has 15 residues. The CDR3 sequence: CASSFTGTNTGELFF. The CDR3, as DNA: TGTGCCAGCAGCTTTACAGGGACGAACACCGGGGAGCTGTTTTTT.

This clonotype was recorded many times. CDR3 DNA sequence: TGTGCCAGCAGTTCCCCTCACAGGGAGGAAGCTTTCTTT. It translates to CASSSPHREEAFF. The chain employs TRBV28 and TRBJ1-1, with a weak D call TRBD1 (6 bases). The CDR3 is made up of 13 amino acids. Deletions cut 4 bases from V and 8 bases from J, with 14 bases between. Germline V CDR1 and CDR2: MDHEN, SYDVKM.

This clonotype turned up a few times. The rearrangement uses TRBV5-5 and TRBJ2-3; 8 nucleotides align to TRBD1. V was clipped by 1 base and J by 2 bases; unmatched bases: 3. This CDR3 region has 15 residues. The V gene's germline CDR1 is SGHKS and CDR2 YYEKEE (reference sequence). The CDR3 DNA sequence: TGTGCCAGCAGCTTGAGGACAGGGAACACAGATACGCAGTATTTT. Encoded protein: CASSLRTGNTDTQYF.

The sample holds many counts of this clonotype. The chain carries TRBV5-1 and TRBJ2-5; D unclear. Germline V gives CDR1 SGHRS, CDR2 YFSETQ. This CDR3 contains 15 residues. Between the trimmed V and J ends, which lost 1 base and 1 base, there was a span of 11 bases. The DNA of the CDR3 is TGCGCCAGCAGCTTGAACAGTATCCCCCAAGAGACCCAGTACTTC. Amino acids: CASSLNSIPQETQYF. The whole variable domain, filled in from reference TRBV5-1 and TRBJ2-5, reads KAGVTQTPRYLIKTRGQQVTLSCSPISGHRSVSWYQQTPGQGLQFLFEYFSETQRNKGNFPGRFSGRQFSNSRSEMNVSTLELGDSALYLCASSLNSIPQETQYFGPGTRLLVL.

In its sample, this clonotype was seen many times. The chain is built from TRBV15 and TRBJ1-1; D is uncertain. The CDR3 length is 13 residues. V lost 1 base, J lost 1 base, and 4 bases lay in between. Germline CDR1 LNHNV, CDR2 YYDKDF (reference sequence). CDR3 sequence (DNA): TGTGCCACCAGCAGAGCTCCGAACACTGAAGCTTTCTTT. Protein product: CATSRAPNTEAFF.

The gene calls are TRBV7-8 and TRBJ1-2, with D unresolved. This CDR3 has 11 amino acids. Germline assignment: CDR1 SGHVS and CDR2 FQNEAQ. Trimming shortened V by 3 bases and J by 11 bases, and 10 bases separated the two germline ends. CDR3 in DNA: TGTGCCAGCAGCTTCGGTTCTAGTTACACCTTC. This sequence encodes CASSFGSSYTF.

This clonotype showed up many times. The V call is TRBV7-2, the J call TRBJ1-2; a possible D gene is TRBD1 (5 bases). The CDR3 totals 13 residues. CDR1 and CDR2 (germline): SGHTA, FQGNSA. V was pared by 2 bases and J by 8 bases, with 12 bases between. The CDR3 protein is CASSLMQGGGYTF. The CDR3 nucleotides read TGTGCCAGCAGCTTAATGCAGGGCGGAGGCTACACCTTC. The whole variable domain, remainder taken from reference TRBV7-2 and TRBJ1-2, is GAGVSQSPSNKVTEKGKDVELRCDPISGHTALYWYRQSLGQGLEFLIYFQGNSAPDKSGLPSDRFSAERTGGSVSTLTIQRTQQEDSAVYLCASSLMQGGGYTFGSGTRLTVV.

This clonotype was counted only a few times. The chain has TRBV6-1 and TRBJ1-5; the D is unclear. Germline V gene sequence: CDR1 MNHNS, CDR2 SASEGT. The V and J ends lost 6 bases and 4 bases respectively, with 4 bases between them. The CDR3 runs to 11 residues. The CDR3 DNA follows: TGTGCCAGCAGCAGGAATCAGCCCCAGCATTTT. This sequence encodes CASSRNQPQHF.

This clonotype has a count of ten or more. This chain joins TRBV20-1 and TRBJ2-3; D call uncertain. V lost 3 bases to trimming and J lost 2 bases, with 12 bases between them. Germline V CDR1 and CDR2: DFQATT, SNEGSKA (reference sequence). The CDR3 is 14 amino acids. CDR3 amino acids: CSASPGLLTDTQYF. Written as DNA, the CDR3 is TGCAGTGCTAGTCCCGGCCTGCTCACAGATACGCAGTATTTT.

This clonotype was seen repeatedly, ten times or more. The chain couples TRBV9 to TRBJ2-2, with 9 bases lining up with TRBD1. The V gene's germline CDR1 is SGDLS and CDR2 YYNGEE. The CDR3 is 16 residues long. Trimming took 3 bases from V and 6 from J; bases not matched to a gene: 9. CDR3 amino acids: CASSGDPGQGSGELFF. The CDR3 DNA is TGTGCCAGCAGCGGTGACCCGGGACAGGGTTCCGGGGAGCTGTTTTTT.